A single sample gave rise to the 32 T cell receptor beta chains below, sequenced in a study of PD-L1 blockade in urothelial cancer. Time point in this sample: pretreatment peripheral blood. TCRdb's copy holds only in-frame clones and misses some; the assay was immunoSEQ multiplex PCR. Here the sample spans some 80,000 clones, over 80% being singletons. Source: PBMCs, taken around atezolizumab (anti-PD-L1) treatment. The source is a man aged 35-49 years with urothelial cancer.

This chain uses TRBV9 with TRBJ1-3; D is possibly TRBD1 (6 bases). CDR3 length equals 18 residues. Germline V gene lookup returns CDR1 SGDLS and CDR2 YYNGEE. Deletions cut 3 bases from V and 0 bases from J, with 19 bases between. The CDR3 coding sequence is TGTGCCAGCAGCGCTGGGGGGGGGCTAAGATCCTCTGGAAACACCATATATTTT. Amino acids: CASSAGGGLRSSGNTIYF.

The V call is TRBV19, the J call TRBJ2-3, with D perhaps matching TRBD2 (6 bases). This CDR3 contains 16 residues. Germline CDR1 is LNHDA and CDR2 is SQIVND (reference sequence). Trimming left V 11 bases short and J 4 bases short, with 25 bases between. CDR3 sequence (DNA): TGTGCCTCCAAGGGCGGTGGCGGGGTAATCTCAGATACGCAGTATTTT. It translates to CASKGGGGVISDTQYF.

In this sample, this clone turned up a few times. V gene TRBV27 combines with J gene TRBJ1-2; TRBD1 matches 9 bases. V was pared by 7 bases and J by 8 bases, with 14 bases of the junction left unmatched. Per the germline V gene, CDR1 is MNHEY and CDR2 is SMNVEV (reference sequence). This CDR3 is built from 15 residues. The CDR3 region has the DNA TGTGCCAGCACCTCGACAGGGGGGAGTCTCGGCGGCTACACCTTC. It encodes CASTSTGGSLGGYTF.

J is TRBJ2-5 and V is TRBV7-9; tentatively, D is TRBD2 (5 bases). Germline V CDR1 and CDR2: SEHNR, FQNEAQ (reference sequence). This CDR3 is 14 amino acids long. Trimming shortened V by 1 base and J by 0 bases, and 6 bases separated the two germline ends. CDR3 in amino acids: CASSLGGYQETQYF. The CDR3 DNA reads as TGTGCCAGCAGCTTAGGCGGGTACCAAGAGACCCAGTACTTC. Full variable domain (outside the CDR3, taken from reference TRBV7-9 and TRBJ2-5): DTGVSQNPRHKITKRGQNVTFRCDPISEHNRLYWYRQTLGQGPEFLTYFQNEAQLEKSRLLSDRFSAERPKGSFSTLEIQRTEQGDSAMYLCASSLGGYQETQYFGPGTRLLVL.

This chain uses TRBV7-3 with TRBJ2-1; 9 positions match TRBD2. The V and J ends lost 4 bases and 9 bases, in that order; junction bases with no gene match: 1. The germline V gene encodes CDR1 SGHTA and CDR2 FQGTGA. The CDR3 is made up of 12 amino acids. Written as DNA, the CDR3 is TGTGCCAGCAGCTCTAGCGGGGTTGAGCAGTTCTTC. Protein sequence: CASSSSGVEQFF. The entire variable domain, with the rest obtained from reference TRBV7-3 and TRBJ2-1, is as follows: GAGVSQTPSNKVTEKGKYVELRCDPISGHTALYWYRQSLGQGPEFLIYFQGTGAADDSGLPNDRFFAVRPEGSVSTLKIQRTERGDSAVYLCASSSSGVEQFFGPGTRLTVL.

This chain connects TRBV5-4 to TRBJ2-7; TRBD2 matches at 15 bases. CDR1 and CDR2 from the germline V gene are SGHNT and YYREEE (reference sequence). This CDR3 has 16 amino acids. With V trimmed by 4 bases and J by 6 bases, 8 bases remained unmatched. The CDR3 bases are TGTGCCAGCAGCACCGGACTAGCGGGAGGGCCTAGCGAGCAGTACTTC. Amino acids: CASSTGLAGGPSEQYF.

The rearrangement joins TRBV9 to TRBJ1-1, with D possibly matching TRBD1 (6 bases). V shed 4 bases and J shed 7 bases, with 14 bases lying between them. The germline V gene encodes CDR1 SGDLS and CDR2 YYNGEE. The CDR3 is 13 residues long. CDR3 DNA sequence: TGTGCCAGCAGCCTCAAGACAGGAGGTGAAGCTTTCTTT. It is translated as CASSLKTGGEAFF. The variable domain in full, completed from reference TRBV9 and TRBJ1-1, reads DSGVTQTPKHLITATGQRVTLRCSPRSGDLSVYWYQQSLDQGLQFLIQYYNGEERAKGNILERFSAQQFPDLHSELNLSSLELGDSALYFCASSLKTGGEAFFGQGTRLTVV.

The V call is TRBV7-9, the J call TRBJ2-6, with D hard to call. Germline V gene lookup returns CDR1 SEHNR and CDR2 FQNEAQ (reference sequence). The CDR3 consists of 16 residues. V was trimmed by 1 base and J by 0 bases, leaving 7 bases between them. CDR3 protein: CASSLDSLSGANVLTF. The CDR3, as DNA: TGTGCCAGCAGCTTAGATAGTCTCTCTGGGGCCAACGTCCTGACTTTC. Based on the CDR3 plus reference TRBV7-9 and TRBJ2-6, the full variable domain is DTGVSQNPRHKITKRGQNVTFRCDPISEHNRLYWYRQTLGQGPEFLTYFQNEAQLEKSRLLSDRFSAERPKGSFSTLEIQRTEQGDSAMYLCASSLDSLSGANVLTFGAGSRLTVL.

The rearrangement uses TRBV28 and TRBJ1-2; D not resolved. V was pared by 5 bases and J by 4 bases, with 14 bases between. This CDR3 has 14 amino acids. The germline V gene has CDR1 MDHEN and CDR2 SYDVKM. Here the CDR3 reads CASSQPGTLYGYTF. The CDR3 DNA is TGTGCCAGCAGTCAACCGGGTACCCTCTATGGCTACACCTTC.

The CDR3 protein is CASSSYRGGTDTQYF. The CDR3, as DNA: TGTGCCAGCAGCTCATACAGGGGGGGCACAGATACGCAGTATTTT. The chain is built from TRBV5-4 and TRBJ2-3, with 8 bases matching TRBD1. CDR3 length equals 15 residues. Germline V gene lookup returns CDR1 SGHNT and CDR2 YYREEE (reference sequence). Germline trimming cut 3 bases from V and 1 base from J; bases unmatched to any gene: 4.

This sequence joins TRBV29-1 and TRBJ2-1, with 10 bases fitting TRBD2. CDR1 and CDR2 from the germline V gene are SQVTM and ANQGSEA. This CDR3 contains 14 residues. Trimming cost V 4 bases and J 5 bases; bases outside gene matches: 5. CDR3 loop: CSVVAGGPHNEQFF. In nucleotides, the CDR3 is TGCAGCGTTGTAGCGGGAGGCCCCCACAATGAGCAGTTCTTC.

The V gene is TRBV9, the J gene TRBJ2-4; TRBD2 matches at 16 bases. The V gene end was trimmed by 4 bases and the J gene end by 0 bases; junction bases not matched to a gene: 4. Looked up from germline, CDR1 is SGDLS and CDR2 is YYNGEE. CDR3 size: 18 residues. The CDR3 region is CASSPGLAGGLAKNIQYF. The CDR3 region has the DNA TGTGCCAGCAGCCCGGGACTAGCGGGAGGGCTAGCCAAAAACATTCAGTACTTC.

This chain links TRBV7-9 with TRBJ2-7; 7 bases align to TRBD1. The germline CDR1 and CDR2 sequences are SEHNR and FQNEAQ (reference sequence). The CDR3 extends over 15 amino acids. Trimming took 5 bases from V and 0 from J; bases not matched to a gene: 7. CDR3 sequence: CASSPTGLSSYEQYF. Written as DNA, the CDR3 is TGTGCCAGCAGCCCGACAGGGCTTAGCTCCTACGAGCAGTACTTC.

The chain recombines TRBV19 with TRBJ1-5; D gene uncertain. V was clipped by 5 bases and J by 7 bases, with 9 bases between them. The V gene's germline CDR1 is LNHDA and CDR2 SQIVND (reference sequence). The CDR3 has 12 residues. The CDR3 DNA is TGTGCCAGTAGTCCCCCCAGGCAGCCCCAGCATTTT. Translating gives CASSPPRQPQHF.

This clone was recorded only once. The CDR3 DNA sequence: TGTGCCAGCTCACGGGGAGCCAGCAATCAGCCCCAGCATTTT. Translation: CASSRGASNQPQHF. The chain combines TRBV18 with TRBJ1-5; D is unresolved. V gave up 4 bases and J gave up 1 base, with 8 bases separating them. CDR3 length: 14 residues. CDR1 is KGHSH, CDR2 LQKENI, per germline.

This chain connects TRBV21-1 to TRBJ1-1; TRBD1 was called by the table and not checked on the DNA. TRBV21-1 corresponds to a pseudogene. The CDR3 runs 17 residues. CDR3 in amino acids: CASSKRGGQGREAEAFF. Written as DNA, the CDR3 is TGTGCCAGCAGCAAAAGAGGCGGACAGGGGAGAGAGGCTGAAGCTTTCTTT.

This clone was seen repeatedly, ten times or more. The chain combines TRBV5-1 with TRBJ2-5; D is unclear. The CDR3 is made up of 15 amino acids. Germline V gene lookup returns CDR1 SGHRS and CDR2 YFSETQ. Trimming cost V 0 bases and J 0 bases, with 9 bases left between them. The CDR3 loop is CASSLASVHQETQYF. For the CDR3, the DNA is TGCGCCAGCAGCTTGGCCTCAGTACACCAAGAGACCCAGTACTTC.

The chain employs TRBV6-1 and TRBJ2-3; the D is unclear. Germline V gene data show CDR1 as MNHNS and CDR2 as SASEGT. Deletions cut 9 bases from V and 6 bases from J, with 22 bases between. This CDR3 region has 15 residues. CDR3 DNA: TGTGCCAGTTCGTTCCGGATTCGCGGTCCCGATACGCAGTATTTT. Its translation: CASSFRIRGPDTQYF.

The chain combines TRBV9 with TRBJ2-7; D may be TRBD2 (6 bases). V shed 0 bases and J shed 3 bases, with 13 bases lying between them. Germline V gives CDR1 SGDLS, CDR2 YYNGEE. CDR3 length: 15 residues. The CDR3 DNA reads TGTGCCAGCAGCGTAGCCCCGGGGGAACTCTACGAGCAGTACTTC. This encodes CASSVAPGELYEQYF. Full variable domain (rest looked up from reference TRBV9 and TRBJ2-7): DSGVTQTPKHLITATGQRVTLRCSPRSGDLSVYWYQQSLDQGLQFLIQYYNGEERAKGNILERFSAQQFPDLHSELNLSSLELGDSALYFCASSVAPGELYEQYFGPGTRLTVT.

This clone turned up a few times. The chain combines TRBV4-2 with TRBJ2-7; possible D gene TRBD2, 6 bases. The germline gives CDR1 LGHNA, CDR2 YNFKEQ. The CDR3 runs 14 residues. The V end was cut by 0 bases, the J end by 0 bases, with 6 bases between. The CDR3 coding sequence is TGTGCCAGCAGCCAAGAGACTAGCTCCTACGAGCAGTACTTC. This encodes CASSQETSSYEQYF.

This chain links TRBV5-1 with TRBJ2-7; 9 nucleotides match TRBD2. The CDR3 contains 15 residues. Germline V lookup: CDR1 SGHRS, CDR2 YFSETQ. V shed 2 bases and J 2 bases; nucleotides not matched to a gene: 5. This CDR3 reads CASSFISGSPYEQYF. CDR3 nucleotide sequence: TGCGCCAGCAGCTTTATTAGCGGGAGCCCCTACGAGCAGTACTTC. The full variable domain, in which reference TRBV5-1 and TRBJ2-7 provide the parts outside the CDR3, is KAGVTQTPRYLIKTRGQQVTLSCSPISGHRSVSWYQQTPGQGLQFLFEYFSETQRNKGNFPGRFSGRQFSNSRSEMNVSTLELGDSALYLCASSFISGSPYEQYFGPGTRLTVT.

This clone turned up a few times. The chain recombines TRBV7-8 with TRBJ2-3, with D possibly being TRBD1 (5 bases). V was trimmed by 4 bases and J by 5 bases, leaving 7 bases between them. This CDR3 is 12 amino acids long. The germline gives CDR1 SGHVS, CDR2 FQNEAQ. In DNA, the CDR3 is TGTGCCAGCAGCTCGGACAAAGATACGCAGTATTTT. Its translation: CASSSDKDTQYF. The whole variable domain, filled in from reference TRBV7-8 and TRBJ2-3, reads GAGVSQSPRYKVAKRGQDVALRCDPISGHVSLFWYQQALGQGPEFLTYFQNEAQLDKSGLPSDRFFAERPEGSVSTLKIQRTQQEDSAVYLCASSSDKDTQYFGPGTRLTVL.

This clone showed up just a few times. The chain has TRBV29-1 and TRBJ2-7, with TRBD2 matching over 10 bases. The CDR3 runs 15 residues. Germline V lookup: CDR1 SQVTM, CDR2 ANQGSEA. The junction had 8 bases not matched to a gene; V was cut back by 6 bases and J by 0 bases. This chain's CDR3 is CSVRGTSVNSYEQYF. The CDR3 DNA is TGCAGCGTCCGGGGGACTAGCGTTAACTCCTACGAGCAGTACTTC.

DNA for the CDR3: TGTGCCAGCAGCCAAAGCGGGCTCAGCTCCTACGAGCAGTACTTC. Translation gives CASSQSGLSSYEQYF. This rearrangement joins TRBV11-2 to TRBJ2-7, with D maybe TRBD2 (6 bases). Germline V gene data show CDR1 as SGHAT and CDR2 as FQNNGV. This CDR3 comprises 15 residues. V was shortened by 5 bases and J by 0 bases, with 14 bases between the two germline ends.

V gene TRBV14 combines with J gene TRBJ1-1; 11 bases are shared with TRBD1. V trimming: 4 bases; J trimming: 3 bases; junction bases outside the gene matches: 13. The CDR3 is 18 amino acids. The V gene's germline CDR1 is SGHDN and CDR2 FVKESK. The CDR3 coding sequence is TGTGCCAGCAGCCCCTGGGGACAGGGGGATGTGCGGGACACTGAAGCTTTCTTT. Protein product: CASSPWGQGDVRDTEAFF.

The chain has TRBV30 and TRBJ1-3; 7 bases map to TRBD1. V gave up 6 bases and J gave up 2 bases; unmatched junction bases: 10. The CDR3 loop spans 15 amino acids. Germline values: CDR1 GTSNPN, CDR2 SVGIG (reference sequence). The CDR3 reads CACLQGVGPGNTIYF. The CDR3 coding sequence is TGTGCCTGCCTCCAGGGGGTGGGACCTGGAAACACCATATATTTT.

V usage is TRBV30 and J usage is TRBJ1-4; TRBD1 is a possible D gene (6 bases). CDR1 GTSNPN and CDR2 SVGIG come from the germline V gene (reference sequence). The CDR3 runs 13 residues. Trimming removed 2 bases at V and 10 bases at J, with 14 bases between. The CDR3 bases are TGTGCCTGGAGTTTCAGGGGAGGGGGAAAACTGTTTTTT. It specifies CAWSFRGGGKLFF.

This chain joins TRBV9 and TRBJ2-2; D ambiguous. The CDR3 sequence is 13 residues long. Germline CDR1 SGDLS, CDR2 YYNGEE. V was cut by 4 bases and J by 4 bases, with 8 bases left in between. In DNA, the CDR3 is TGTGCCAGCAGCCCCAGCGTCACCGGGGAGCTGTTTTTT. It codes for CASSPSVTGELFF.

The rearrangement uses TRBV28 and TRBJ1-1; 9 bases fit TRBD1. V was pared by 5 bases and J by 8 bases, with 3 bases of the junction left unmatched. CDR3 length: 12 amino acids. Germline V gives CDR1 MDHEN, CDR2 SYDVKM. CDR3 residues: CASSRDRDEAFF. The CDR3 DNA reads TGTGCCAGCAGTCGGGACAGGGACGAAGCTTTCTTT.

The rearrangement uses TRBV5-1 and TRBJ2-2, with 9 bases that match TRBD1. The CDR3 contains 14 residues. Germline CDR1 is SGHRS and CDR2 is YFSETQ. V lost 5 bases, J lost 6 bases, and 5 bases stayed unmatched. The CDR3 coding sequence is TGCGCCAGCAGACAGGGGGCAGGGTCCGGGGAGCTGTTTTTT. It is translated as CASRQGAGSGELFF.

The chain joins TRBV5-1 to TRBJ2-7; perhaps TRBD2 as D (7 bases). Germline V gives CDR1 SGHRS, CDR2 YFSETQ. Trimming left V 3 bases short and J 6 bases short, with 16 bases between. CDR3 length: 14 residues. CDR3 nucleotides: TGCGCCAGCAGCTCGGGGGGCGGGTACGGCGAGCAGTACTTC. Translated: CASSSGGGYGEQYF.

CDR3 in amino acids: CASSYGQGRNEKLFF. The CDR3 DNA reads as TGTGCCAGCAGTTATGGACAGGGACGGAATGAAAAACTGTTTTTT. The V gene is TRBV6-6, the J gene TRBJ1-4; TRBD1 matches at 8 bases. V dropped 3 bases and J dropped 5; count of bases not matched to a gene: 5. The CDR3 length is 15 residues. Germline assignment: CDR1 MNHNY and CDR2 SVGAGI (reference sequence).